Listed below are T cell receptor beta chains from one sample, sequenced in a study of blood T cell repertoires in COVID-19. Method: immunoSEQ multiplex PCR; TCRdb's copy keeps in-frame clones and lacks some. The sample contains 20,000 to 25,000 clones, about four fifths of which appear only once. Sequences were obtained from peripheral blood. The receptors shown here come from a man in his forties with acute or convalescent COVID-19. CDR3s include the opening cysteine and the closing phenylalanine or tryptophan. A D gene is named only where the DNA matches it firmly. The size of a clone is reported for some rows only, either as once, few or many, or as a class for expanded clones.

CASSPRSGTGATIYGYTF	TGTGCCAGCAGCCCCCGCTCCGGGACAGGGGCTACTATTTATGGCTACACCTTC	.	TRBV9	TRBD1	TRBJ1-2
CSVELGGDDTIYF	TGCAGCGTTGAACTAGGAGGGGATGACACCATATATTTT	.	TRBV29-1	.	TRBJ1-3
CASSQEGDAAEQFF	TGTGCCAGCAGCCAAGAAGGAGACGCGGCTGAGCAGTTCTTC	.	TRBV14	.	TRBJ2-1
CATRDREPEEQFF	TGTGCCACCCGGGACAGGGAGCCCGAAGAGCAGTTCTTC	.	TRBV10-3	TRBD1	TRBJ2-1
CASSLSGTLGGDTQYF	TGCGCCAGCAGCTTGTCAGGGACTCTCGGGGGAGATACGCAGTATTTT	.	TRBV5-1	.	TRBJ2-3
CASSQDALKSAGTYEQYF	TGCGCCAGCAGCCAAGATGCCCTCAAGTCAGCGGGGACCTACGAGCAGTACTTC	.	TRBV4-3	TRBD2	TRBJ2-7
CASTMAAGPQHF	TGTGCCAGCACCATGGCGGCCGGGCCCCAGCATTTT	.	TRBV12-3/TRBV12-4	.	TRBJ1-5
CASSEAGGNYGYTF	TGTGCCAGCTCGGAAGCCGGCGGGAACTATGGCTACACCTTC	.	TRBV6-5	.	TRBJ1-2
CASTGRITANTEAFF	TGTGCCAGCACTGGAAGGATTACAGCGAACACTGAAGCTTTCTTT	.	TRBV6-5	.	TRBJ1-1
CASSKSNPGQNSPLHF	TGCGCCAGCAGCAAATCAAATCCGGGACAGAATTCACCCCTCCACTTT	.	TRBV5-1	TRBD1	TRBJ1-6
CASSHEAAEAFF	TGTGCCAGCAGCCACGAGGCGGCTGAAGCTTTCTTT	.	TRBV2	.	TRBJ1-1
CASSSLGQTANQPQHF	TGTGCCAGCAGTTCTTTGGGACAGACAGCCAATCAGCCCCAGCATTTT	.	TRBV27	TRBD1	TRBJ1-5
CASSHLTSPDTQYF	TGTGCCAGCAGCCACTTGACATCCCCAGATACGCAGTATTTT	few	TRBV3-1/TRBV3-2	.	TRBJ2-3
CAWSVSYRAGDGEKLFF	TGTGCCTGGAGTGTGAGTTATCGGGCAGGGGATGGTGAAAAACTGTTTTTT	few	TRBV30	.	TRBJ1-4
CARERLQGGKNIQYF	TGTGCCAGGGAGAGATTACAGGGGGGCAAAAACATTCAGTACTTC	.	TRBV25-1	TRBD1	TRBJ2-4
CASSGSSGVSYNEQFF	TGTGCCAGCAGTGGGTCTAGCGGGGTCTCCTACAATGAGCAGTTCTTC	few	TRBV6-1	TRBD2	TRBJ2-1
CASSPSGRESYEQYF	TGTGCCAGCAGCCCTTCAGGGCGGGAGTCCTACGAGCAGTACTTC	.	TRBV5-4	TRBD2	TRBJ2-7
CASRWTVNTEAFF	TGTGCCAGCAGATGGACAGTGAACACTGAAGCTTTCTTT	.	TRBV6-5	.	TRBJ1-1
CSVSAYSQGYGYTF	TGCAGCGTCTCTGCCTATTCACAGGGCTATGGCTACACCTTC	.	TRBV29-1	.	TRBJ1-2
CASSSERGGYNEQFF	TGTGCCAGCAGCTCCGAGCGGGGGGGCTACAATGAGCAGTTCTTC	.	TRBV13	TRBD2	TRBJ2-1
CASSGLAGEQYF	TGTGCCAGCAGTGGACTAGCGGGTGAGCAGTACTTC	.	TRBV2	TRBD2	TRBJ2-7
CASSSTPGRGQPQHF	TGTGCCAGTAGTTCGACCCCAGGGAGGGGACAGCCCCAGCATTTT	.	TRBV19	.	TRBJ1-5
CSVGQREGLLVGEQYF	TGCAGCGTGGGCCAGCGGGAGGGCCTCCTAGTCGGAGAGCAGTACTTC	.	TRBV29-1	TRBD2	TRBJ2-7
CASSHDSYEKLFF	TGTGCCAGCTCCCACGACAGTTATGAAAAACTGTTTTTT	.	TRBV18	.	TRBJ1-4
CASTYDRVSNQPQHF	TGTGCCAGCACCTACGACAGGGTGAGCAATCAGCCCCAGCATTTT	.	TRBV6-6	TRBD1	TRBJ1-5
CASSPDRGNGEQFF	TGTGCCAGCAGCCCGGACAGGGGGAATGGTGAGCAGTTCTTC	few	TRBV27	TRBD1	TRBJ2-1
CAISGGTGGGGGEKLFF	TGTGCCATCAGTGGGGGGACAGGGGGCGGAGGAGGCGAAAAACTGTTTTTT	once	TRBV10-3	TRBD1	TRBJ1-4
CASSIRAGEGDTQYF	TGTGCCAGTAGTATACGGGCGGGAGAGGGGGATACGCAGTATTTT	.	TRBV19	TRBD2	TRBJ2-3
CAWSARLAGGVDTQYF	TGTGCCTGGAGTGCCAGACTAGCGGGAGGGGTAGATACGCAGTATTTT	.	TRBV30	TRBD2	TRBJ2-3
CASSHGQPQHF	TGCGCCAGCAGTCACGGTCAGCCCCAGCATTTT	.	TRBV23-1	.	TRBJ1-5
CAWSVMRATGELFF	TGTGCCTGGAGTGTCATGAGGGCCACCGGGGAGCTGTTTTTT	.	TRBV30	.	TRBJ2-2
CASSVTGGEQFF	TGTGCCAGCAGTGTAACAGGGGGTGAGCAGTTCTTC	.	TRBV6-2/TRBV6-3	TRBD1	TRBJ2-1
CASSHAGVGFGYTF	TGTGCCAGCAGCCACGCGGGCGTCGGATTTGGCTACACCTTC	few	TRBV3-1/TRBV3-2	.	TRBJ1-2
CAISGAGQGVGSGANVLTF	TGTGCCATCAGTGGGGCAGGACAGGGTGTTGGCTCTGGGGCCAACGTCCTGACTTTC	few	TRBV10-3	TRBD1	TRBJ2-6
CSASSDRDYNEQFF	TGCAGTGCTAGTTCGGACAGGGACTACAATGAGCAGTTCTTC	.	TRBV20-1	TRBD1	TRBJ2-1
CATRPGEADTQYF	TGTGCCACCAGGCCCGGGGAGGCAGATACGCAGTATTTT	.	TRBV2	.	TRBJ2-3
CASRGSSFYEQYF	TGCGCCAGCAGGGGGAGCTCCTTCTACGAGCAGTACTTC	.	TRBV4-3	.	TRBJ2-7
CASSLVVVAGSDEQYF	TGTGCCAGCAGCTTAGTGGTGGTAGCGGGATCGGACGAGCAGTACTTC	.	TRBV11-2	TRBD2	TRBJ2-7
CASSLTTSVTGELFF	TGTGCCAGCAGCTTAACGACTAGCGTCACCGGGGAGCTGTTTTTT	.	TRBV11-3	TRBD2	TRBJ2-2
CASSQDTSRNTQYF	TGCGCCAGCAGCCAAGATACGAGTCGAAATACGCAGTATTTT	.	TRBV4-3	.	TRBJ2-3
CASSVGTGFHEQYF	TGTGCCAGCAGCGTAGGGACAGGGTTCCACGAGCAGTACTTC	.	TRBV9	TRBD1	TRBJ2-7
CASSDPDRVNYGYTF	TGCGCCAGCAGTGACCCGGACAGGGTGAACTATGGCTACACCTTC	.	TRBV10-2	TRBD1	TRBJ1-2
CASSPEGAGGWEKLFF	TGTGCCAGCAGCCCCGAAGGTGCAGGGGGATGGGAAAAACTGTTTTTT	.	TRBV5-6	TRBD1	TRBJ1-4
CASSVRGYNSPLHF	TGTGCCAGCAGCGTCCGAGGTTATAATTCACCCCTCCACTTT	.	TRBV11-2	.	TRBJ1-6
CASRFEGVGTQYF	TGTGCCAGCAGATTTGAGGGGGTAGGGACCCAGTACTTC	.	TRBV7-2	.	TRBJ2-5
CASSPGQGNTEAFF	TGTGCCAGCAGCCCGGGACAGGGGAACACTGAAGCTTTCTTT	.	TRBV5-8	TRBD1	TRBJ1-1
CASSTGSSGNTIYF	TGTGCCAGCAGTACAGGGTCCTCTGGAAACACCATATATTTT	.	TRBV6-2/TRBV6-3	.	TRBJ1-3
CASSTRQGGYEQYF	TGTGCCAGTAGTACCCGACAGGGCGGCTACGAGCAGTACTTC	few	TRBV19	TRBD1	TRBJ2-7
CASSQRQGGYGYTF	TGTGCCAGCAGCCAGAGACAGGGGGGATATGGCTACACCTTC	.	TRBV5-8	TRBD1	TRBJ1-2
CAWRPGTGNSPLHF	TGTGCCTGGAGACCAGGGACAGGGAATTCACCCCTCCACTTT	.	TRBV30	TRBD1	TRBJ1-6
CASSLGQGYEAFF	TGTGCCAGCAGCCTTGGACAGGGGTATGAAGCTTTCTTT	.	TRBV11-3	TRBD1	TRBJ1-1
CASSTARNSGNTIYF	TGTGCCAGCAGCACAGCCAGGAACTCTGGAAACACCATATATTTT	.	TRBV5-4	.	TRBJ1-3
CASSKPGNSNQPQHF	TGTGCCAGCAGTAAACCAGGGAATAGCAATCAGCCCCAGCATTTT	.	TRBV2	.	TRBJ1-5
CASSYQETYEQYF	TGTGCCAGCAGTTATCAGGAAACCTACGAGCAGTACTTC	.	TRBV12-3/TRBV12-4	.	TRBJ2-7
CASSQDRSGRVGGNTIYF	TGCGCCAGCAGCCAAGATCGTTCGGGGAGGGTGGGCGGAAACACCATATATTTT	.	TRBV4-3	.	TRBJ1-3